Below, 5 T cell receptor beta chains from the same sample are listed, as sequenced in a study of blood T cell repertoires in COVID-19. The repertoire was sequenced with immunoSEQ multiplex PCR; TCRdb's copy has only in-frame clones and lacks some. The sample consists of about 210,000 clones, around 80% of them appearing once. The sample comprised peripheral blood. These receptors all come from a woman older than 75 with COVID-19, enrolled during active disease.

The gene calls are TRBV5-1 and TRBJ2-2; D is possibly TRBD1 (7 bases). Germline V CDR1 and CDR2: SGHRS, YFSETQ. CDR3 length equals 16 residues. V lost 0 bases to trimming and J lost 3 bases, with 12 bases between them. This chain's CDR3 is CASSLAQGGYTGELFF. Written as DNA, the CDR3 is TGCGCCAGCAGCTTGGCCCAGGGGGGATACACCGGGGAGCTGTTTTTT.

The CDR3 sequence is CASSPSGTEAFF. The CDR3 region has the DNA TGTGCCAGCTCACCATCAGGCACTGAAGCTTTCTTT. The chain couples TRBV18 to TRBJ1-1; D call uncertain. CDR3 length equals 12 residues. The germline CDR1 and CDR2 sequences are KGHSH and LQKENI. The V and J ends lost 2 bases and 4 bases respectively, with 5 bases between them.

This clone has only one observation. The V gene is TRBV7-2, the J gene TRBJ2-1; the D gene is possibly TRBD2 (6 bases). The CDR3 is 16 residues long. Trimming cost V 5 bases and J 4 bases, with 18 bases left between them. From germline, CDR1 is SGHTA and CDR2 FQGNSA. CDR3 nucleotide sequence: TGTGCCAGCAGCCGCCTAGCTGGGGGGACTTACAATGAGCAGTTCTTC. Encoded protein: CASSRLAGGTYNEQFF.

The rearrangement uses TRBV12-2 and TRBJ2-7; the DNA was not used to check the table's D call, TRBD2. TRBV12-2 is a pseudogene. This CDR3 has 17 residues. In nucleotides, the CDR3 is TGTGCAAGTCGCTTAGGGGGATGGAGGCGAGTCAGCTACGAGCAGTACGTC. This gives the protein CASRLGGWRRVSYEQYV.

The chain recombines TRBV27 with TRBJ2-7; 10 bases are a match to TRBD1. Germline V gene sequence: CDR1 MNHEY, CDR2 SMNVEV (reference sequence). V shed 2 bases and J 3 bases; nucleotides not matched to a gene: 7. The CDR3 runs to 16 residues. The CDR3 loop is CASSLTGTGVIYEQYF. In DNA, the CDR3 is TGTGCCAGCAGTTTAACCGGGACAGGGGTAATCTACGAGCAGTACTTC.